This T cell receptor (beta chain) was retrieved from a study of cytomegalovirus exposure and HLA in healthy donors (dated by TCRdb to 2016 to 2017). In terms of the full investigation: An earlier analysis of fewer than 750 of the donors reported about 300 Gb of sequence data and some 110 million unique TCR beta sequences obtained from about 200 million T cells. Alongside the repertoire data, information on donor age, sex, ethnicity and CMV serostatus was compiled. In a later genetic analysis, genome-wide SNP genotypes for about 65% of the 666 donors were used, and that subset was treated as a discovery cohort. HLA typing covered class I and class II loci at four-digit resolution. In addition to the first cohort of around 670 subjects, a separate validation cohort of 130 or so different subjects was used. Because of strong linkage in the cohort, roughly five DR-DQ haplotypes were treated as single units for association and clustering. All discovery cohort repertoires had been generated on a single sequencing platform. An early release that covered more than 550 HLA-typed donors contained approximately 300 gigabases of sequencing data and tens of millions of unique TCR sequences. Typing coverage varied by locus: roughly 620-640 donors for A, B, C, DRB1 and DQB1; around 560 for DQA1; more than 600 for DPA1; more than 450 for DPB1. Among a few hundred genotyped donors of the cohort, an average of 235,054 unique TCR beta nucleotide sequences were sequenced per donor, roughly 20% of them non-productive. The study profiled the T cell repertoires of hundreds of subjects by immunosequencing and related them to cytomegalovirus serostatus. In the later analysis, no new phenotypic data were used to find candidate immune exposures; instead, reliance was placed on TCR beta sequences and their occurrence across donors. An earlier analysis of around 640 of the donors used high-throughput TCR beta sequencing to judge whether each TCR beta V gene segment behaved as functional or pseudogenic. The aim of the study was to test whether cataloging public T cell receptors could identify signatures of past pathogen exposure. To predict cytomegalovirus infection status, the study combined high-throughput TCR immunosequencing, statistical association of individual TCRs with disease status, and machine learning. A later analysis re-examined previously published TCR beta repertoires from more than 550 donors and added high-resolution HLA genotyping to investigate patterns of TCR occurrence. Of the approximately 400 genotyped donors, over 65% fell in the genetic ancestry cluster associated with self-reported Caucasian donors. Broad study findings and their caveats: Across donors, most TCR sequences were observed very rarely, whereas some public TCRs were present in many individuals. Most CMV-associated TCR beta chains appeared to be HLA-restricted in a later analysis, and the HLA associations seemed to be driven largely by CMV exposure. The classifier was reported to diagnose cytomegalovirus status with high specificity and sensitivity in both the original cohort and the validation cohort. In a later analysis, the rate of TCR association differed among HLA loci, with DRB1 alleles having the most associated TCRs and HLA-C alleles having the fewest. A cluster of highly shared sequence variants was judged likely to represent a technical artifact of the sequencing pipeline. Correlated functional status among segregating V segments might reflect linkage disequilibrium, but an unknown experimental factor could not be ruled out. HLA typing was unavailable for some donors at each locus, so association tests used only the typed subset. A later analysis associated 16,951 TCR beta sequences with specific HLA alleles at a false discovery rate of 0.05. In an earlier analysis of some 500 of the donors, most TCR beta V segments appeared in productive rearrangements about 87% or about 30% of the time, broadly matching IMGT annotations. The authors suggested that the approach could potentially be generalized to other disease states and immunological phenotypes. The presence/absence analyses assumed that sequencing depth was roughly uniform across donors, and that assumption may not be true. Several of the top co-occurrence clusters appeared to be linked to parvovirus B19, influenza, CMV and Epstein-Barr virus, according to a later analysis. In a later genetic analysis, a missense DCLRE1C variant was associated with V-gene and J-gene trimming of TCR beta chains, and the association was replicated in an independent cohort. Approximately 16 rarely observed V segments, including chromosome 9 orphons, were excluded from the earlier analysis of about 500 of the donors because counts were too low. Immune exposure information for the cohort was limited to CMV serostatus. In a later analysis, HLA-associated TCR beta chains showed more clonal expansion and lower generation probabilities than non-associated chains that were equally common. A further reported finding was that TCR beta sequences accurately predicted the HLA-A and HLA-B alleles for most subjects in the first cohort. The cohort was sequenced for TCR beta chains only, and without alpha or paired-chain data the features that could be detected were limited. In the study, around 150 TCR beta chains were listed as associated with cytomegalovirus. In vitro tests confirmed that a few of the cytomegalovirus-associated TCR beta chains recognize cytomegalovirus antigens. The 87-base-pair reads could not distinguish some IMGT-functional V segments, including TRBV6-2 and TRBV6-3, so those segments were excluded. A later genetic analysis reported fewer N-insertions in productive TCRs among donors in an Asian-associated ancestry cluster than the roughly 620-donor mean. Assigning TCR associations to individual alleles was difficult when HLA alleles, especially DR and DQ, strongly co-occurred.

Concerning this clone: Its antigen has not been determined. It has no much larger one-base neighbor in the sample; base qualities were not kept.

CDR1 MRHNA and CDR2 SNTAGT are derived from the germline V gene. Spanning cysteine to phenylalanine, the CDR3 consists of 18 amino acids. Only CDR3 DNA remains: 54 bases, in frame from the first base. V and J are trimmed by 4 bases and 2 bases, and the gene matches miss 11 bases of the junction. Library preparation employed the immunoSEQ multiplex PCR assay. A mixture of 60 forward primers for TCR Vbeta segments and 13 reverse primers for TCR Jbeta segments was used in the multiplex PCR. The CDR3 region of rearranged TCR beta genes was amplified from genomic DNA with a multiplex PCR assay. The amplified TCR beta libraries were sequenced on the Illumina HiSeq System as 87-base-pair reads. Turning to the authors' computational methods: A later analysis tallied approximately 87 million unique TCR beta chains across the 660 or so repertoires, and some 10 million of those chains were shared by two or more donors. A nearest-neighbor algorithm error-corrected the raw reads and collapsed the reads into unique sequences, merging closely related sequences to remove PCR and sequencing errors. CDR3 sequences were aligned to IMGT reference sequences to assign V, D and J gene segments. For a sequence to be retained, a match of at least six nucleotides to both a V gene segment and a J gene segment was required. Rearrangements were classified as productive when the CDR3 lacked stop codons and remained in frame with V and J, and all other rearrangements were classified as non-productive. Following IMGT convention, CDR3 was defined as the stretch from the second conserved V-encoded cysteine to the conserved J-encoded phenylalanine. The earlier analysis of about 500 of the donors excluded sequences that lacked an unambiguous match to a single V gene segment. An earlier analysis of under 750 of the donors called V segments functional above 56.7% productive rearrangements and segregating when the between-donor standard deviation exceeded 5%. A statistical classification framework was built to diagnose cytomegalovirus status from the catalog of TCR beta chain sequences. V and J gene assignment, in a later analysis, came from comparing TCR nucleotide sequences with IMGT/GENE-DB human TR gene sequences. In a later analysis, CDR3 sequences and most-parsimonious VDJ recombination scenarios were assigned using the TCRdist pipeline. In a later analysis, each TCR beta chain was defined by its CDR3 amino acid sequence together with its V-gene family, and reads without a unique V-gene family were excluded. In a later analysis, some 600 highly shared, low-generation-probability nucleotide sequences were removed to address suspected cross-contamination and a sequencing artifact. For each public chain, a later analysis derived a clonal expansion index from normalized ranks of inferred template counts within each repertoire. In a later analysis, generation probabilities were computed with a VDJ recombination model fitted to out-of-frame rearrangements, and the resulting probabilities were checked against IGoR. A later analysis scored TCR-TCR, TCR-HLA and TCR-CMV co-occurrence with hypergeometric tests, applying a repertoire-size bias correction to TCR pairs. To estimate false discovery rates, a later analysis permuted the HLA or CMV assignments 20 times. A later analysis grouped co-occurring TCRs with DBSCAN, adding TCRdist sequence similarity when clustering within HLA-allele-positive subsets. Repertoires with fewer than 30,000 or more than 120,000 public chains, plus five repertoires with anomalous nucleotide sharing, were excluded from co-occurrence clustering. Drawn from immuneACCESS, this table holds only the in-frame rearrangements with V and J called that TCRdb kept. Clones are partly lost; checked studies trace under half to an unresolved V gene and leave the rest unexplained. V, J and clone size are taken as reported in that table, and D and trimming were inferred from the DNA itself. This sample comprises about 140,000 clones, over 70% of them detected only once. Together, the top ten hold about 6.8% of the sample.

In total, more than 500 healthy bone marrow donors made up the cohort. At the time of sampling, every cohort member was nominally healthy, though immune exposures that went unrecorded were likely present. The donor tested CMV seropositive, placing the donor among the 250 to 350 seropositive members of the cohort. Every donor gave a peripheral blood sample, and the peripheral blood mononuclear cells from that sample were used for TCR beta sequencing. Genomic DNA extraction from the blood cell samples was performed with the Qiagen DNeasy Blood Extraction Kit. The sequence was obtained from a man aged 35 to 55 in good health and CMV-seropositive. This sequence uses TRBV6-4 and TRBJ2-6; 7 bases in the middle match TRBD1. Input material: PBMCs. DNA sequence: TGTGCCAGCAGTGCCGGGGTGGCAGGGGGTGCTGGGGCCAACGTCCTGACTTTC. Translation gives CASSAGVAGGAGANVLTF.